The 17 T cell receptor beta chains presented below share a single source sample, sequenced in a study of tumor and adjacent non-tumor tissue in lung cancer. No cell sorting was done before RNA was extracted from the tissue. TCRbeta libraries were built with three rounds of nested PCR, modified from ARM-PCR. TCRdb reprocessed the multiplex PCR reads via MiXCR and lists one record per CDR3 protein. The sample holds roughly 75,000 distinct CDR3 sequences, 77% seen once. The sample was lung tumor tissue. All receptors derive from a woman aged 45 to 65 with non-small cell lung cancer.

With respect to this clonotype: The junction and the germline gene differ at one end; a read error may be behind it. The V gene is TRBV20-1, the J gene TRBJ1-1; D gene ambiguous. CDR3 length: 15 amino acids. The germline CDR1 and CDR2 sequences are DFQATT and SNEGSKA (reference sequence). CDR3 in amino acids: CSVRDSRQPNTEAFF. CDR3 coding DNA: TGCAGTGTTAGAGATTCTCGGCAGCCCAACACTGAAGCTTTCTTT.

CDR3 nucleotide sequence: TGTGCCAGCAGTTTGATGGGGGGGTCAGGGACCTACGAGCAGTACTTC. Protein: CASSLMGGSGTYEQYF. V gene TRBV28 combines with J gene TRBJ2-7, with 7 bases fitting TRBD2. This CDR3 contains 16 residues. CDR1 is MDHEN, CDR2 SYDVKM, per germline. The trim removed 3 bases at V and 2 bases at J, leaving 10 bases unmatched. Full variable domain (missing parts from reference TRBV28 and TRBJ2-7): DVKVTQSSRYLVKRTGEKVFLECVQDMDHENMFWYRQDPGLGLRLIYFSYDVKMKEKGDIPEGYSVSREKKERFSLILESASTNQTSMYLCASSLMGGSGTYEQYFGPGTRLTVT.

Points on this clonotype: At one of its ends the junction is not consistent with the germline gene, which may arise from a read error. The chain is built from TRBV5-1 and TRBJ2-7, with D perhaps matching TRBD1 (6 bases). The CDR3 loop spans 14 amino acids. CDR1 SGHRS and CDR2 YFSETQ come from the germline V gene. The CDR3 DNA sequence: TGCGCCAGCAGCATCCACAGGGAAGGCTACGAGCACTACTTC. Protein: CASSIHREGYEHYF. Looking up the rest from reference TRBV5-1 and TRBJ2-7 gives the full variable domain: KAGVTQTPRYLIKTRGQQVTLSCSPISGHRSVSWYQQTPGQGLQFLFEYFSETQRNKGNFPGRFSGRQFSNSRSEMNVSTLELGDSALYLCASSIHREGYEHYFGPGTRLTVT.

The rearrangement uses TRBV6-5 and TRBJ1-3; tentative D call: TRBD1 (5 bases). The V end was cut by 10 bases, the J end by 4 bases, with 17 bases between. Germline V gene data show CDR1 as MNHEY and CDR2 as SVGAGI. The CDR3 extends over 14 amino acids. The CDR3 here is CATQPDRGGNTIYF. CDR3 bases: TGTGCCACGCAACCGGATAGGGGAGGAAACACCATATATTTT.

As to this clonotype: The junction does not match germline at one end; this may be a read error. The chain uses TRBV12-3 or TRBV12-4 and TRBJ2-1; D is possibly TRBD2 (5 bases). The CDR3 covers 12 residues. This chain's CDR3 is CVSSFMGDEKFF. CDR3 DNA sequence: TGTGTCAGCAGTTTTATGGGAGACGAGAAGTTCTTC.

As regards this clonotype: Without the conserved terminal phenylalanine or tryptophan, this CDR3 likely stems from a read error. This chain joins TRBV11-2 and TRBJ2-5, with 7 bases identical to TRBD1. CDR1 and CDR2 (germline): SGHAT, FQNNGV. CDR3 length: 13 amino acids. The CDR3 spells CASSSTGEETQYL. The CDR3 region has the DNA TGTGCCAGCAGCTCTACAGGGGAAGAGACACAGTACTTA.

This clonotype has ten or more counts. The chain recombines TRBV20-1 with TRBJ2-7; 8 bases agree with TRBD2. Germline CDR1 DFQATT, CDR2 SNEGSKA (reference sequence). The CDR3 has 14 amino acids. J lost 2 bases, V lost 1 base, and 4 bases had no gene match. The CDR3 loop is CSARVPGRAYEQYF. As DNA, the CDR3 is TGCAGTGCTAGAGTACCCGGGAGGGCCTACGAGCAGTACTTC.

This chain connects TRBV11-2 to TRBJ1-6; the D gene is possibly TRBD1 (6 bases). Trimming removed 1 base at V and 7 bases at J, with 11 bases between. The CDR3 has 15 amino acids. Germline V gene sequence: CDR1 SGHAT, CDR2 FQNNGV. In nucleotides, the CDR3 is TGTGCCAGCAGCTTAGGAGGGGACAAAAATTCACCCCTCCACTTT. This sequence encodes CASSLGGDKNSPLHF.

To note about this clonotype: The junction differs from germline at one of its ends, possibly a read error. V and J are TRBV28 and TRBJ2-5; no clear D gene. CDR1 is MDHEN and CDR2 is SYDVKM in the germline V gene. The CDR3 extends over 14 amino acids. This CDR3 reads CASNSSLPGETQYF. CDR3 nucleotides: TGCGCCAGCAATAGCAGCTTGCCTGGGGAGACCCAGTACTTC.

As to this clonotype: The junction and the germline gene differ at one end; a read error may be behind it. The chain joins TRBV6-5 to TRBJ2-7; the D is unclear. Germline V CDR1 and CDR2: MNHEY, SVGAGI. The CDR3 consists of 14 residues. In nucleotides, the CDR3 is TGTGCCAGCACTCCCGAACAGAGAAGTTACGAGCAGCACTTC. It is translated as CASTPEQRSYEQHF.

The chain combines TRBV29-1 with TRBJ1-4, with unresolved D. Germline V CDR1 and CDR2: SQVTM, ANQGSEA. The V gene lost 2 bases and the J gene lost 14 bases, with 15 bases spanning the gap. The CDR3 is 12 amino acids. The CDR3 protein is CSVEHHGEDLFF. CDR3 coding DNA: TGCAGCGTTGAACACCATGGGGAAGATCTGTTTTTT.

This chain links TRBV6-6 with TRBJ2-1; 10 bases are a match to TRBD2. V gave up 8 bases and J gave up 1 base; unmatched junction bases: 8. Germline-derived CDR1 and CDR2 are MNHNY and SVGAGI (reference sequence). The CDR3 has 16 amino acids. The CDR3 sequence is CASGYRAGGSYNEQFF. The CDR3 DNA sequence: TGTGCCAGCGGATACAGAGCGGGAGGGTCCTACAATGAGCAGTTCTTC.

In this sample, this clonotype turned up once. V gene TRBV6-5 combines with J gene TRBJ1-5; D perhaps matches TRBD1 (5 bases). Germline-derived CDR1 and CDR2 are MNHEY and SVGAGI. The CDR3 length is 14 residues. The CDR3 DNA reads TGTATCAGCGCAGTGGGGCAATACAGTCAGCCCCAGCATTTT. Encoded protein: CISAVGQYSQPQHF.

Note on this clonotype: Since a much larger clone is just one base distant, this may be a read error. The chain employs TRBV5-1 and TRBJ2-1; D may correspond to TRBD1 or TRBD2 (6 bases each). The length of the CDR3 is 14 residues. The V gene's germline CDR1 is SGHRS and CDR2 YFSETQ. Deletions cut 3 bases from V and 9 bases from J, with 16 bases between. CDR3 nucleotides: TGCGCCAGCAGCTGGGGTGGAGAGGGGGGTGAGCAGTTCTTC. Protein sequence: CASSWGGEGGEQFF.

With respect to this clonotype: Because it lacks the conserved phenylalanine or tryptophan at the end, this CDR3 is likely a read error. The chain is built from TRBV6-5 and TRBJ2-1, with TRBD2 matching 9 bases. Germline values: CDR1 MNHEY, CDR2 SVGAGI. The CDR3 covers 16 residues. CDR3 region: CASSISGSKPYNEQFL. The CDR3 bases are TGTGCCAGCAGTATTAGCGGGAGTAAGCCCTATAATGAGCAGTTCCTC.

The gene calls are TRBV5-1 and TRBJ2-2; 7 bases are shared with TRBD1. V lost 4 bases and J lost 6; bases outside the gene matches: 6. This CDR3 is built from 14 residues. Germline V gene data show CDR1 as SGHRS and CDR2 as YFSETQ. As DNA, the CDR3 is TGCGCCAGCAGCCTTGGACAGGCCCCCGGGGAGCTGTTTTTT. Amino acid sequence: CASSLGQAPGELFF.

The chain recombines TRBV20-1 with TRBJ2-7, with D maybe TRBD2 (5 bases). The CDR3 is 14 residues long. V lost 2 bases and J 7 bases, leaving 18 bases between the germline ends. From germline, CDR1 is DFQATT and CDR2 SNEGSKA (reference sequence). The CDR3, as DNA: TGCAGTGCTAGAACCGGGATGACTTTTGAGGAGCAGTACTTC. As protein: CSARTGMTFEEQYF.